Following are 12 T cell receptor beta chains from one sample sequenced in a study of graft-versus-host responses after intestinal transplantation. Generated by immunoSEQ multiplex PCR, the TCRdb table keeps only in-frame clones and is missing some. The sample contains roughly 14,000 clones, 70% to 75% of which appear only once. Graft-derived tissue was subjected to processing to liberate intraepithelial and lamina propria lymphocytes. The sequencing here drew on ileum tissue, taken 14 days after transplant. The receptor source for this set is a human patient who received an intestinal transplant, so some T cells may come from the graft donor.

In nucleotides, the CDR3 is TGTGCCTGGAGTGTATCTGTCTACGAGCAGTACTTC. This translates into CAWSVSVYEQYF. V usage is TRBV30 and J usage is TRBJ2-7; D is unresolved. The germline V gene has CDR1 GTSNPN and CDR2 SVGIG (reference sequence). V dropped 0 bases and J dropped 3 bases, with 6 bases sitting between them. This CDR3 contains 12 residues.

This chain joins TRBV9 and TRBJ1-1, with 12 bases matching TRBD1. V lost 4 bases, J lost 2 bases, and 9 bases stayed unmatched. Germline lookup yields CDR1 SGDLS and CDR2 YYNGEE. CDR3 size: 17 residues. The CDR3 protein is CASSPGTGGGKNTEAFF. CDR3 DNA: TGTGCCAGCAGCCCTGGGACAGGGGGCGGAAAAAACACTGAAGCTTTCTTT.

This chain uses TRBV6-5 with TRBJ2-2; D not resolved. Looked up from germline, CDR1 is MNHEY and CDR2 is SVGAGI. CDR3 length: 13 amino acids. Trimming removed 5 bases at V and 3 bases at J, with 7 bases between. DNA of the CDR3: TGTGCCAGCAGTCCCGTTTACACCGGGGAGCTGTTTTTT. Residues: CASSPVYTGELFF.

This sequence joins TRBV7-8 and TRBJ1-1; possible D gene TRBD1, 5 bases. The germline V gene encodes CDR1 SGHVS and CDR2 FQNEAQ. The V and J ends lost 4 bases and 0 bases respectively, with 18 bases between them. The CDR3 runs 17 residues. The CDR3 is CASSSQREGLLNTEAFF. The DNA of the CDR3 is TGTGCCAGCAGCTCCCAGCGTGAGGGGCTCCTGAACACTGAAGCTTTCTTT.

The chain employs TRBV19 and TRBJ1-1; the D gene is possibly TRBD1 (5 bases). This CDR3 has 14 amino acids. Germline values: CDR1 LNHDA, CDR2 SQIVND (reference sequence). Trimming left V 4 bases short and J 3 bases short, with 12 bases between. As DNA, the CDR3 is TGTGCCAGTAGTACCGGGACGGTTTACACTGAAGCTTTCTTT. Its protein is CASSTGTVYTEAFF.

This rearrangement joins TRBV2 to TRBJ2-7; D gene uncertain. The CDR3 spans 13 residues. V lost 3 bases to trimming and J lost 4 bases, with 10 bases between them. Germline CDR1 is SNHLY and CDR2 is FYNNEI. The chain's CDR3 is CASSDGPAYEQYF. For the CDR3, the DNA is TGTGCCAGCAGTGACGGTCCGGCTTACGAGCAGTACTTC.

This chain uses TRBV18 with TRBJ1-1; D is ambiguous. V lost 3 bases, J lost 10 bases, and 9 bases lay in between. CDR1 is KGHSH and CDR2 is LQKENI in the germline V gene. The CDR3 runs to 11 residues. CDR3 in amino acids: CASSPANPAFF. In DNA form, the CDR3 reads TGTGCCAGCTCACCCGCGAATCCAGCTTTCTTT.

The V gene is TRBV30, the J gene TRBJ1-2; no definite D call. Between the trimmed V and J ends, which lost 3 bases and 3 bases, there was a span of 11 bases. The CDR3 consists of 13 residues. CDR1 and CDR2 (germline): GTSNPN, SVGIG (reference sequence). The CDR3, as DNA: TGTGCCTGGAGCTTACAAAGTTACTATGGCTACACCTTC. Protein: CAWSLQSYYGYTF.

The V call is TRBV5-4, the J call TRBJ2-1; 10 bases are shared with TRBD2. Looked up from germline, CDR1 is SGHNT and CDR2 is YYREEE (reference sequence). The CDR3 covers 14 residues. J lost 8 bases, V lost 2 bases, and 4 bases had no gene match. Here the CDR3 DNA reads TGTGCCAGCAGCTTTTCTAGCGGGAGCTATGAGCAGTTCTTC. It is translated as CASSFSSGSYEQFF.

A word on this clone: A junction end diverges from the germline sequence, so it may reflect a read error. The chain carries TRBV7-6 and TRBJ2-3, with 7 nucleotides matching TRBD2. CDR3 length equals 16 residues. Germline V lookup: CDR1 SGHVS, CDR2 FNYEAQ. The CDR3 is CASSLEAAGSTDTQYF. In DNA form, the CDR3 reads TGTGCCAGCAGTTTAGAGGCAGCGGGAAGCACAGATACGCAGTATTTT. Drawing the rest from reference TRBV7-6 and TRBJ2-3, the complete variable domain is GAGVSQSPRYKVTKRGQDVALRCDPISGHVSLYWYRQALGQGPEFLTYFNYEAQQDKSGLPNDRFSAERPEGSISTLTIQRTEQRDSAMYRCASSLEAAGSTDTQYFGPGTRLTVL.

This clone was recorded once. The chain joins TRBV29-1 to TRBJ1-4; D possibly corresponds to TRBD1 (6 bases). Germline CDR1 SQVTM, CDR2 ANQGSEA. V dropped 0 bases and J dropped 6 bases, with 11 bases sitting between them. This CDR3 region has 14 residues. CDR3 in amino acids: CSVEEEGGYEKLFF. The CDR3 bases are TGCAGCGTTGAAGAAGAGGGGGGGTATGAAAAACTGTTTTTT.

By proportion, this clone is large. The chain couples TRBV19 to TRBJ1-2; 8 nucleotides align to TRBD1. This CDR3 is 14 amino acids long. From germline, CDR1 is LNHDA and CDR2 SQIVND (reference sequence). V lost 7 bases to trimming and J lost 3 bases; unmatched junction nucleotides: 7. CDR3 sequence (DNA): TGTGCCAGTACCCGGACAGGGAACGACTATGGCTACACCTTC. Amino acid sequence: CASTRTGNDYGYTF.